This T cell receptor beta chain was documented in a study of CD8 T cells in ankylosing spondylitis. Findings of the study overall: Significant enrichment of disease-linked clones was reported in matched ankylosing spondylitis synovial fluid. Blood from ankylosing spondylitis patients appeared to carry a characteristic eight-variant TCR beta motif.

CDR1 is MDHEN and CDR2 is SYDVKM in the germline V gene. Trimming left V 3 bases short and J 7 bases short, with 13 bases between. The CDR3 totals 14 residues. This clonotype has ten or more counts. Its antigen is as yet unknown. TCRdb used MiXCR to reprocess the 5' RACE reads, holding one entry per CDR3 protein. This sample has about 220,000 distinct CDR3 sequences; more than 5.5% occur once, and the top ten carry 12% to 15%. The material sequenced was blood, either unsorted or a sorted T cell fraction (not recorded which). The sequence was collected from a male donor with ankylosing spondylitis. The chain employs TRBV28 and TRBJ1-5, with D perhaps TRBD1 (5 bases). CDR3 region: CASSLKGYRQPQHF. Written as DNA, the CDR3 is TGTGCCAGCAGTTTGAAGGGGTATCGACAGCCCCAGCATTTT.